Here is one T cell receptor beta chain with its context. Its antigen is as yet unknown. Primers included in the PCR were 60 Vbeta and 13 Jbeta primers. Profiling relied on immunoSEQ multiplex PCR, and the TCRdb table lists in-frame clones only, not all of them. The data contain 150,000 to 200,000 clones, approximately 75% of them singletons. The data were taken from a study of cytomegalovirus exposure and HLA in healthy donors. From germline, CDR1 is SQVTM and CDR2 ANQGSEA. Trimming removed 3 bases from V and 1 base from J, with 12 bases in between. CDR3 length equals 14 residues. Regarding the study as a whole: Investigators reported some 150 TCR beta chains as tied to cytomegalovirus.

Specimen: PBMCs. V and J are TRBV29-1 and TRBJ1-2, with TRBD1 as a possible D gene (5 bases). The sequence came from a girl aged 5 to 17 in good health and CMV-seronegative. The CDR3 spells CSVESLQGNYGYTF. For the CDR3, the DNA is TGCAGCGTTGAGTCGCTGCAGGGTAACTATGGCTACACCTTC.